The present T cell receptor (beta chain) was sequenced within a study of regulatory T cells in long-lasting Graves disease. Notes on the study in general: TRBV28 was favored in persistent disease, as were TRBJ1-2 and TRBJ2-5. Whereas new patients shared 966 public clonotypes, persistent patients shared more, at about 2,700. Persistent Graves' patients had lower TCR diversity than newly diagnosed ones.

This CDR3 contains 15 residues. CDR1 and CDR2 (germline): DFQATT, SNEGSKA (reference sequence). Described time point: persistent/refractory GD, antithyroid drugs over 5 years with positive TRAb. The TCR library used RNA extracted from PBMCs. Patients came through an endocrinology department, and that department was in Xi'an, China. Worth noting for this clonotype: Its antigen remains unknown. Since a much larger clone is just one base distant, this may be a read error.

Researchers made TCR beta libraries by using iRepertoire HTBI primers and running Arm-PCR on CDR3 regions. Each CDR3 protein is one row after TCRdb ran MiXCR on the multiplex PCR reads. The data hold some 330,000 distinct CDR3 sequences, with roughly 24% observed a single time. The specimen comprised peripheral blood mononuclear cells (PBMCs), sampled when the disease was refractory, from a patient treated with antithyroid drugs. The clonotype comes from a woman in her forties with Graves disease. The chain combines TRBV20-1 with TRBJ1-1; D is perhaps TRBD1 (6 bases). The CDR3 bases are TGCGGTGCTGCGGGACACTTCACCTCCAACACTGAAGCTTTCTTT. Amino acid sequence: CGAAGHFTSNTEAFF.